This T cell receptor beta chain was retrieved from a study of T cells in Graves' hyperthyroidism and ophthalmopathy. General study results and limits: Blood also showed most of the thyroid clonotypes that were expanded above 0.001.

This clonotype was seen many times. Its antigen is not known. The V and J ends lost 5 bases and 0 bases, in that order; junction bases with no gene match: 10. There are 17 residues in the CDR3. Germline assignment: CDR1 SGHNT and CDR2 YENEEA. RNA transcripts yielded amplified TCR beta CDR3 regions. The TCR CDR3 first-round RT-PCR relied on the HTBI primer set. TCRdb analysed the multiplex PCR reads with MiXCR anew, one entry per CDR3 protein. The sample has some 210,000 distinct CDR3 sequences, roughly a sixth seen once. This TCR was recovered from a man aged 50 or older with Graves' hyperthyroidism. The chain is built from TRBV11-3 and TRBJ2-5; TRBD2 matches 9 bases. The sample comprised blood. CDR3 bases: TGTGCCAGCAGCCCACGCTTGGCTAGCGGGAACCAAGAGACCCAGTACTTC. The encoded protein is CASSPRLASGNQETQYF.